Sequencing of this T cell receptor beta chain was carried out in a study of beta chain features in type 1 diabetes. Findings and caveats of the study: Relative to healthy donors, patients appeared to have naive, central memory and Treg TCRB repertoires that were more similar.

This CDR3 has 14 residues. The J segment lost 4 bases and the V segment lost 4 bases, leaving 1 base of the junction unmatched. CDR1 is SGDLS, CDR2 YYNGEE, per germline. This clone showed up just a few times. Its antigen is unknown. Every bit of the isolated RNA underwent reverse transcription, so sequencing read expressed TCRB transcripts. The protocol was immunoSEQ multiplex PCR, while the TCRdb copy is restricted to in-frame clones and leaves out a portion. The table lists roughly 500,000 clones, approximately 30% of them singletons. Cells sorted by CD45RO/CCR7/CD25/CD127/CD95/CD27 comprised CD4+ naive, central memory, regulatory and stem cell-like memory cells.

The J gene is TRBJ2-2, the V gene TRBV9; 10 bases agree with TRBD2. What was sequenced was naive CD4+ T cells from blood. This TCR came from a man aged 18-30 years in good health. The CDR3 nucleotides are TGTGCCAGCAGCTCTAGCGGGAGCACCGGGGAGCTGTTTTTT. It yields the protein CASSSSGSTGELFF.